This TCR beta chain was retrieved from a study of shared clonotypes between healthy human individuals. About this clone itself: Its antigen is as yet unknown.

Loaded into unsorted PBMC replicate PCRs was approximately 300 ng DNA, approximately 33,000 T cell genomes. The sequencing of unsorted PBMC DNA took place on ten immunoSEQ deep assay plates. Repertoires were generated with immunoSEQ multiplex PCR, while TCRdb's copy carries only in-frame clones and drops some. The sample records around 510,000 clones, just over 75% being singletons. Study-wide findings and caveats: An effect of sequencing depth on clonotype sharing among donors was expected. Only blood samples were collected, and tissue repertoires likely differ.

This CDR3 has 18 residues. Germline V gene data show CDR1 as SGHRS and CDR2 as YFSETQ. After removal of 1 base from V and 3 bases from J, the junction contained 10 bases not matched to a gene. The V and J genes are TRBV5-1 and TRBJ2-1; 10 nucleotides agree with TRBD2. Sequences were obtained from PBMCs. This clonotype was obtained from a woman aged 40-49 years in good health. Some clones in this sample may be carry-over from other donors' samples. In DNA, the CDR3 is TGCGCCAGCAGCTTGTTTACCCCACTAGCGGGACTCTACAATGAGCAGTTCTTC. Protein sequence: CASSLFTPLAGLYNEQFF.